This T cell receptor beta chain was captured by sequencing in a study of blood T cell repertoires in COVID-19. This table comes from immunoSEQ multiplex PCR, and its TCRdb copy is limited to in-frame clones, with some not included. The data contain some 150,000 clones, about 90% of them singletons. Germline assignment: CDR1 DFQATT and CDR2 SNEGSKA (reference sequence). The CDR3 has 15 amino acids. Trimming took 3 bases from V and 5 from J; bases not matched to a gene: 8. The J gene is TRBJ2-3, the V gene TRBV20-1; 10 bases map to TRBD2. The material sequenced was peripheral blood. The sequence came from a man in his fifties with acute or convalescent COVID-19. Here the CDR3 DNA reads TGCAGTGCTAGTCCAACTAGCGGGGATGTAGATACGCAGTATTTT. This codes for CSASPTSGDVDTQYF.